The subject of this entry is one T cell receptor (beta chain). Unsorted PBMC contributed 250 to 350 ng DNA, around 30,000 T cell genomes, to each replicate PCR. The assay was immunoSEQ multiplex PCR, and TCRdb's table has in-frame clones only and misses some. This table holds a few hundred thousand clones, about 80% found once. This entry is derived from a study of shared clonotypes between healthy human individuals. The trim removed 6 bases at V and 9 bases at J, leaving 9 bases unmatched. The CDR3 covers 15 residues. Per the germline V gene, CDR1 is ENHRY and CDR2 is SYGVKD. The V and J genes are TRBV10-3 and TRBJ2-1, with 12 nucleotides matching TRBD2. This receptor was obtained from a woman aged 40 to 49 in good health. Some clones in this sample may be carry-over from other donors' samples. Sequenced: PBMCs. Here the CDR3 DNA reads TGTGCCATCAGCCCGACTAGCGGGAGATTAGGTGAGCAGTTCTTC. This sequence encodes CAISPTSGRLGEQFF.